This TCR beta chain is from a study of T cells expressing NK-cell markers. On the study more broadly: Sequencing covered eight donors, seven HCMV-seropositive and one seronegative.

The CDR3 length is 13 residues. Germline-derived CDR1 and CDR2 are MNHEY and SVGAGI. Making the TCR beta cDNA relied on 5'RACE template switching with UMIs. Reanalyzing the 5' RACE reads, TCRdb keeps one entry per CDR3 protein, without DNA. The sample holds some 440,000 distinct CDR3 sequences. Material for sequencing was blood T cells: a sorted CD56 or NKG2C T cell subset, CD4+ or CD8+ T cells, or bulk PBMC T cells (not recorded which). The chain couples TRBV6-5 to TRBJ2-3. The TCR was taken from a woman in her forties or fifties in good health. The chain's CDR3 is CASRMPSTDTQYF.